This T cell receptor beta chain was obtained from a study of STAT5B mutations in CD4+ large granular lymphocyte leukemia. Looked up from germline, CDR1 is SGHAT and CDR2 is FQNNGV. Trimming pared 0 bases from V and 4 bases from J, leaving 10 bases between. The length of the CDR3 is 15 residues. Only in-frame clones appear in the TCRdb table, and some are missing; sequencing was by immunoSEQ multiplex PCR. The repertoire holds about 31,000 clones, 72% seen once, with about 2.1% in the top ten. V is TRBV11-2 and J is TRBJ1-5; possible D gene TRBD1, 5 bases. This receptor was taken from a human donor in good health. The source material was CD4+ T cells from blood buffy coats. CDR3 nucleotide sequence: TGTGCCAGCAGCTTAGATATGGGGGGAAATCAGCCCCAGCATTTT. Its protein is CASSLDMGGNQPQHF.